This T cell receptor beta chain was sequenced for a study of cytomegalovirus exposure and HLA in healthy donors. For the study at large: According to later analysis, the same platform produced the 110 or so validation and 600 to 800 first-cohort repertoires. Overall study findings and caveats: Accounts indicate the classifier identified cytomegalovirus status with strong specificity and sensitivity. It was approximately 170 TCR beta chains that were listed as cytomegalovirus-associated. There were a few CMV-associated chains whose specificity for CMV antigens was confirmed in vitro.

This clone appeared a single time. Its antigen remains unidentified. TCRdb's copy holds only in-frame clones and misses some; the assay was immunoSEQ multiplex PCR. Of some 250,000 clones listed, approximately 86% are singletons. This CDR3 is built from 14 residues. Germline lookup yields CDR1 SGHRS and CDR2 YFSETQ. After removal of 4 bases from V and 12 bases from J, the junction contained 9 bases not matched to a gene. The sequenced sample consisted of PBMCs. V gene TRBV5-1 combines with J gene TRBJ2-1; 11 bases are shared with TRBD2. This TCR was recovered from a woman younger than 45 in good health and CMV-seropositive. The CDR3 is CASSTGTSGPGQFF. The CDR3 region has the DNA TGCGCCAGCAGCACCGGGACTAGCGGACCAGGGCAGTTCTTC.